The T cell receptor (beta chain) described here comes from a study of long-term antiretroviral therapy in people with HIV. Study-wide findings and caveats: ART adherence was not documented, and neither viral resistance nor therapy changes had any data.

In regard to this clone: Its target is unknown.

Germline lookup yields CDR1 LGHNT and CDR2 FRNRAP. V lost 0 bases and J lost 6; bases outside the gene matches: 20. The CDR3 contains 20 residues. Survey level was the resolution at which the v3.0 immunoSEQ assay ran. Clones were sequenced by immunoSEQ multiplex PCR, and TCRdb holds only the in-frame ones, with some missing. This table holds tens of thousands of clones, about 86% found once. This clonotype originated in a woman aged 18-29 years with HIV. This chain joins TRBV12-5 and TRBJ1-5, with 7 nucleotides matching TRBD1. Sequenced material: unsorted PBMCs, taken just before starting antiretroviral therapy. The CDR3 region has the DNA TGTGCTAGTGGTTTGGTACTGTGGTGTGACAGGGATTTTCTTGGTCAGCCCCAGCATTTT. Amino acids: CASGLVLWCDRDFLGQPQHF.